These 30 T cell receptor beta chains share one sample of origin, sequenced in a study of blood T cells in healthy people across ages (dated by TCRdb to about 2015). Library preparation used 5' RACE. Sequenced using an Illumina HiSeq 2500. A second PCR of roughly 6 to 11 cycles was run with a J-beta primer mix and a sample-barcoded 5' primer. TCRdb passed the public sequencing reads through fastp at Q25 and MiXCR, retaining productive beta sequences. Rows with a matching CDR3 protein are joined into one entry that keeps the most common DNA and genes. This sample lists 630,000 or so distinct CDR3 sequences; 32% were detected once. The ten top clones hold about 16% of the sample. Material: blood. These receptors originate from an elderly woman in good health. Donor details come from another sample of the same person, matched by shared clones.

The rearrangement joins TRBV15 to TRBJ2-1; D possibly corresponds to TRBD2 (5 bases). Trimming took 2 bases from V and 11 from J, leaving 13 bases between them. CDR3 length: 13 residues. Germline CDR1 LNHNV, CDR2 YYDKDF (reference sequence). The CDR3, as DNA: TGTGCCACCAGCAGACCTATGGGGAGTAAGCAGTTCTTC. It specifies CATSRPMGSKQFF.

There are many counts of this clonotype. This chain links TRBV7-2 with TRBJ2-3; D is unclear. The CDR3 extends over 12 amino acids. The germline V gene encodes CDR1 SGHTA and CDR2 FQGNSA. Deletions cut 6 bases from V and 2 bases from J, with 6 bases between. The CDR3 DNA is TGTGCCAGCAGAGCAGACACAGATACGCAGTATTTT. Its protein product is CASRADTDTQYF.

This clonotype was found many times. The V and J genes are TRBV15 and TRBJ2-1; the match to TRBD1 covers 10 bases. This CDR3 is built from 15 residues. The V gene end was trimmed by 8 bases and the J gene end by 7 bases; junction bases not matched to a gene: 11. In germline, CDR1 is LNHNV, CDR2 YYDKDF (reference sequence). The CDR3 spells CATLAGDRGGNEQFF. The CDR3 DNA reads TGTGCCACCCTTGCAGGGGACAGGGGTGGGAATGAGCAGTTCTTC.

Concerning this clonotype: Being one base from a much bigger clone, this may be a read error. The genes are TRBV30 and TRBJ1-2, with D possibly TRBD1 on 5 matching bases. In germline, CDR1 is GTSNPN, CDR2 SVGIG (reference sequence). V shed 5 bases and J shed 0 bases, with 13 bases lying between them. The CDR3 totals 14 residues. The CDR3: CAWLTGRPNYGYTF. The CDR3 DNA reads as TGTGCCTGGCTAACAGGACGCCCTAACTATGGCTACACCTTC.

This clonotype was detected many times. V and J are TRBV7-9 and TRBJ2-5; the D gene is possibly TRBD2 (5 bases). In germline, CDR1 is SEHNR, CDR2 FQNEAQ (reference sequence). The CDR3 contains 16 residues. The V end lost 4 bases, the J end lost 5 bases, and 20 bases lay between the germline ends. The CDR3 loop reads CASSSPRASGRETQYF. In nucleotides, the CDR3 is TGTGCCAGCAGCTCCCCGAGGGCTTCCGGAAGGGAGACCCAGTACTTC.

This clonotype was recorded a few times. The chain recombines TRBV12-3 or TRBV12-4 with TRBJ2-3; 8 bases are a match to TRBD2. The V gene end was trimmed by 6 bases and the J gene end by 0 bases; junction bases not matched to a gene: 8. The CDR3 totals 16 residues. The CDR3 DNA sequence: TGTGCCAGCAGGGACGGGACTAGAGTGAGCACAGATACGCAGTATTTT. This encodes CASRDGTRVSTDTQYF.

This clonotype was observed a few times. The genes are TRBV5-1 and TRBJ1-4; D remains ambiguous. V lost 1 base and J lost 3, with 16 bases in between. The germline CDR1 and CDR2 sequences are SGHRS and YFSETQ. This CDR3 is built from 17 residues. CDR3 region: CASSLFGVTAPNEKLFF. The CDR3 DNA follows: TGCGCCAGCAGCTTGTTTGGGGTTACAGCGCCTAATGAAAAACTGTTTTTT.

Details on this clonotype: An end of the junction differs from the germline gene, which may be a read error. This chain uses TRBV28 with TRBJ2-1; maybe TRBD2 (5 bases). The CDR3 has 17 amino acids. The germline gives CDR1 MDHEN, CDR2 SYDVKM. The CDR3 DNA reads as TGTGCCGGCAGCTACGAGAACCGGGGTTCCAATGGCAATGAGCAGTTCTTC. It translates to CAGSYENRGSNGNEQFF.

This clonotype has a count of ten or more. This chain uses TRBV5-1 with TRBJ1-2, with unresolved D. CDR3 length: 14 amino acids. CDR1 and CDR2 (germline): SGHRS, YFSETQ. V was cut by 4 bases and J by 9 bases, with 19 bases left in between. In DNA form, the CDR3 reads TGCGCCAGCAGCCCAGAGGGCCGATCCACTCGCTACACCTTC. Translation gives CASSPEGRSTRYTF. The complete variable domain, with remaining parts taken from reference TRBV5-1 and TRBJ1-2, reads KAGVTQTPRYLIKTRGQQVTLSCSPISGHRSVSWYQQTPGQGLQFLFEYFSETQRNKGNFPGRFSGRQFSNSRSEMNVSTLELGDSALYLCASSPEGRSTRYTFGSGTRLTVV.

The chain carries TRBV7-2 and TRBJ2-3; 10 bases line up with TRBD2. After removal of 0 bases from V and 4 bases from J, the junction contained 4 bases not matched to a gene. The CDR3 runs to 16 residues. Per the germline V gene, CDR1 is SGHTA and CDR2 is FQGNSA. The CDR3 DNA reads as TGTGCCAGCAGCTTAGCGCAAGCGGGGGGGGCAGATACGCAGTATTTT. Translated: CASSLAQAGGADTQYF.

At least ten counts were recorded for this clonotype. V and J are TRBV7-6 and TRBJ2-7, with TRBD2 as a possible D gene (6 bases). The ends were cut back, 1 base at V and 7 bases at J, with 14 bases in the middle. The germline V gene encodes CDR1 SGHVS and CDR2 FNYEAQ. This CDR3 has 14 residues. The CDR3 loop reads CASSLGAGAGEQYF. The CDR3 DNA is TGTGCCAGCAGCTTAGGGGCTGGCGCGGGGGAGCAGTACTTC.

The chain combines TRBV5-5 with TRBJ2-4; D uncertain. The CDR3 consists of 16 residues. The V gene lost 4 bases and the J gene lost 0 bases, with 14 bases spanning the gap. Germline CDR1 and CDR2: SGHKS and YYEKEE (reference sequence). CDR3 residues: CASSKEASTAKNIQYF. DNA for the CDR3: TGTGCCAGCAGCAAGGAAGCGAGCACAGCCAAAAACATTCAGTACTTC.

This chain connects TRBV28 to TRBJ1-5; D is unclear. Germline CDR1 and CDR2: MDHEN and SYDVKM. The CDR3 is 15 amino acids. V lost 1 base and J 2 bases, leaving 9 bases between the germline ends. CDR3 sequence: CASSLFNSRNQPQHF. The CDR3 region has the DNA TGTGCCAGCAGTTTATTTAACAGTCGCAATCAGCCCCAGCATTTT.

This clonotype was seen once. One junction end does not reproduce the germline sequence, and a read error may be involved. This chain joins TRBV7-8 and TRBJ2-7; perhaps TRBD2 as D (7 bases). The CDR3 runs to 15 residues. Germline V gene data show CDR1 as SGHVS and CDR2 as FQNEAQ. The CDR3, as DNA: TGTGTCAGCAGCTTAGCCGCGGGGGCAGACTACGAGCAGTACTTC. Its translation: CVSSLAAGADYEQYF.

This clonotype was seen a few times. A read error is possible here, since a much larger clone lies one base away. The CDR3 is CSVTPWDRAHNEQYF. CDR3 nucleotides: TGCAGCGTTACCCCGTGGGACAGGGCCCACAATGAGCAGTACTTC. This chain uses TRBV29-1 with TRBJ2-7; 9 bases line up with TRBD1. Germline V CDR1 and CDR2: SQVTM, ANQGSEA. V was pared by 5 bases and J by 7 bases, with 15 bases of the junction left unmatched. The CDR3 has 15 residues.

Turning to this clonotype: A single base separates this from a much larger clone, so it may be a read error. The rearrangement links TRBV28 to TRBJ2-5, with unresolved D. This CDR3 region has 15 residues. CDR1 and CDR2 from the germline V gene are MDHEN and SYDVKM. CDR3 sequence reads: CAGSFQGFPDETQYF. In DNA, the CDR3 is TGTGCCGGCAGTTTTCAAGGCTTCCCGGACGAGACCCAGTACTTC.

This chain connects TRBV5-1 to TRBJ1-1, with D hard to call. The V end was cut by 0 bases, the J end by 0 bases, with 9 bases between. This CDR3 has 15 residues. Germline CDR1 is SGHRS and CDR2 is YFSETQ. CDR3 region: CASSLGQTMNTEAFF. The CDR3 nucleotides read TGCGCCAGCAGCTTGGGTCAGACTATGAACACTGAAGCTTTCTTT. The variable domain in full, completed from reference TRBV5-1 and TRBJ1-1, reads KAGVTQTPRYLIKTRGQQVTLSCSPISGHRSVSWYQQTPGQGLQFLFEYFSETQRNKGNFPGRFSGRQFSNSRSEMNVSTLELGDSALYLCASSLGQTMNTEAFFGQGTRLTVV.

The rearrangement uses TRBV5-6 and TRBJ2-1; TRBD2 is a possible D gene (5 bases). CDR3 length: 13 residues. Between the trimmed V and J ends, which lost 1 base and 9 bases, there was a span of 11 bases. Germline V gives CDR1 SGHDT, CDR2 YYEEEE. The CDR3 DNA reads TGTGCCAGCAGCTTGATCCCCCGGGGTGAGCAGTTCTTC. Amino acid sequence: CASSLIPRGEQFF. Supplemented by reference TRBV5-6 and TRBJ2-1, the full variable domain reads DAGVTQSPTHLIKTRGQQVTLRCSPKSGHDTVSWYQQALGQGPQFIFQYYEEEERQRGNFPDRFSGHQFPNYSSELNVNALLLGDSALYLCASSLIPRGEQFFGPGTRLTVL.

In this sample, this clonotype turned up a few times. With a much larger clone just one base away, this may be a read error. The rearrangement links TRBV4-3 to TRBJ2-5; TRBD1 matches 9 bases. CDR1 and CDR2 (germline): LGHNA, YSLEER. This CDR3 has 14 residues. The V and J ends lost 4 bases and 5 bases, in that order; junction bases with no gene match: 5. CDR3: CASSRTGGRETQYF. DNA of the CDR3: TGCGCCAGCAGCCGTACAGGGGGCAGGGAGACCCAGTACTTC.

This clonotype was counted only a few times. The J gene is TRBJ1-4, the V gene TRBV7-9; D not certain. The CDR3 is 15 residues long. Germline assignment: CDR1 SEHNR and CDR2 FQNEAQ (reference sequence). Trimming removed 5 bases at V and 3 bases at J, with 13 bases between. The CDR3 nucleotides read TGTGCCAGCAGCGCCTTGCTGGGATCTAATGAAAAACTGTTTTTT. This encodes CASSALLGSNEKLFF.

This clonotype was seen a handful of times. The DNA of the CDR3 is TGTGCCAGCAGTTTGGCTGGGCGGGGGGGCCCGAACACCGGGGAGCTGTTTTTT. It is translated as CASSLAGRGGPNTGELFF. The J gene is TRBJ2-2, the V gene TRBV12-3 or TRBV12-4, with 9 positions matching TRBD2. Germline trimming cut 3 bases from V and 0 bases from J; bases unmatched to any gene: 8. CDR3 length: 18 residues.

This clonotype was recorded many times. V and J are TRBV5-5 and TRBJ1-6, with 8 bases identical to TRBD1. V dropped 3 bases and J dropped 7; count of bases not matched to a gene: 6. The CDR3 contains 15 residues. CDR1 and CDR2 from the germline V gene are SGHKS and YYEKEE (reference sequence). CDR3 in amino acids: CASSSLGQENSPLHF. CDR3 nucleotide sequence: TGTGCCAGCAGCTCCTTGGGACAGGAGAATTCACCCCTCCACTTT.

The table lists this clonotype with many counts. The genes are TRBV30 and TRBJ2-1; no firm D call. Germline CDR1 reads GTSNPN; CDR2 reads SVGIG (reference sequence). The CDR3 extends over 12 amino acids. V lost 1 base and J 9 bases, leaving 10 bases between the germline ends. CDR3 DNA: TGTGCCTGGAGTGCCGTCGTGGGTGAGCAGTTCTTC. Amino acids: CAWSAVVGEQFF.

V gene TRBV6-5 combines with J gene TRBJ2-5; 9 bases fit TRBD1. The V segment lost 6 bases and the J segment 13 bases; nucleotides outside the gene matches: 12. The CDR3 contains 13 residues. CDR1 and CDR2 from the germline V gene are MNHEY and SVGAGI. CDR3 protein: CASRFLGQGHWYF. CDR3 in DNA: TGTGCCAGCAGATTCCTAGGACAGGGGCATTGGTACTTC.

This clonotype was seen repeatedly, ten times or more. The chain employs TRBV5-1 and TRBJ2-3; no definite D call. CDR1 is SGHRS, CDR2 YFSETQ, per germline. The CDR3 is 14 residues long. V was cut by 1 base and J by 6 bases, with 12 bases left in between. CDR3: CASSLSDTFDTQYF. DNA of the CDR3: TGCGCCAGCAGCTTGTCCGATACGTTCGATACGCAGTATTTT.

On this clonotype: A single base separates this from a much larger clone, so it may be a read error. The rearrangement joins TRBV7-9 to TRBJ2-5, with D possibly being TRBD2 (6 bases). CDR3 size: 13 residues. Germline CDR1 and CDR2: SEHNR and FQNEAQ (reference sequence). CDR3 DNA: TGTGCCAGCAGCTTGAGTTCGGGAGAGACCCGGTACTTC. As protein: CASSLSSGETRYF.

For this clonotype: A read error is possible here, since a much larger clone lies one base away. The gene calls are TRBV13 and TRBJ2-3, with TRBD2 matching 11 bases. This CDR3 is 17 amino acids long. V shed 4 bases, J shed 4 bases, and the junction held 10 bases outside the gene matches. The germline gives CDR1 PRHDT, CDR2 FYEKMQ (reference sequence). CDR3 bases: TGTGCCAGCAGCTCCGGTTTAGCGGGGGGGCGGCCAGATACGCAGTATTTT. This translates into CASSSGLAGGRPDTQYF. The full variable domain, in which reference TRBV13 and TRBJ2-3 provide the parts outside the CDR3, is AAGVIQSPRHLIKEKRETATLKCYPIPRHDTVYWYQQGPGQDPQFLISFYEKMQSDKGSIPDRFSAQQFSDYHSELNMSSLELGDSALYFCASSSGLAGGRPDTQYFGPGTRLTVL.

This clonotype occurred many times. This chain uses TRBV20-1 with TRBJ2-5, with D possibly TRBD1 on 6 matching bases. Trimming pared 3 bases from V and 2 bases from J, leaving 13 bases between. This CDR3 spans 14 amino acids. Germline loops: CDR1 DFQATT, CDR2 SNEGSKA (reference sequence). The CDR3 protein is CSASRVDRQETQYF. The CDR3 nucleotides are TGCAGTGCTAGTCGGGTCGACAGGCAAGAGACCCAGTACTTC.

The J gene is TRBJ2-3, the V gene TRBV24-1, with D possibly being TRBD1 or TRBD2 (5 bases each). This CDR3 spans 13 amino acids. The germline V gene encodes CDR1 KGHDR and CDR2 SFDVKD. Trimming took 2 bases from V and 5 from J, leaving 7 bases between them. The CDR3 DNA reads TGTGCCACCAGTGATTGGGACCTAGATACGCAGTATTTT. This codes for CATSDWDLDTQYF.

The chain recombines TRBV13 with TRBJ2-4, with a possible D match to TRBD1 (6 bases). The DNA end lines up better with TRBJ2-5; the J call may be wrong. The CDR3 runs to 15 residues. Germline V gene lookup returns CDR1 PRHDT and CDR2 FYEKMQ (reference sequence). CDR3 residues: CASSPRQDPEMTQYF. CDR3 coding DNA: TGTGCCAGCAGCCCCCGACAGGACCCGGAGATGACCCAGTACTTC.